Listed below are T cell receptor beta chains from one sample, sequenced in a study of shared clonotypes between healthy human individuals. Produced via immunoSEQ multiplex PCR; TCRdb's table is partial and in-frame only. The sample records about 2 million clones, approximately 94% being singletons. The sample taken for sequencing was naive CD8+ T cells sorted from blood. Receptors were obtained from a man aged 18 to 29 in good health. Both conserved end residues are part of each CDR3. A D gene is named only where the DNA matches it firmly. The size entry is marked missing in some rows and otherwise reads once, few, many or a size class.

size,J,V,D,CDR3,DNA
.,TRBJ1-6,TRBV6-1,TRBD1,CASSDLRTGRNSPLHF,TGTGCCAGCAGTGACCTTCGGACAGGGCGGAATTCACCCCTCCACTTT
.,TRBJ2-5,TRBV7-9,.,CASSPDEEQETQYF,TGTGCCAGCAGCCCCGACGAAGAACAAGAGACCCAGTACTTC
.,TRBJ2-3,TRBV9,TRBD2,CASSVGSGGVSRTDTQYF,TGTGCCAGCAGCGTAGGTAGCGGGGGGGTGTCTCGTACAGATACGCAGTATTTT
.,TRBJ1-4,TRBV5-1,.,CASSFDSRKLFF,TGCGCCAGCAGCTTTGATAGTAGAAAACTGTTTTTT
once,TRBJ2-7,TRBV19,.,CASSISAGWSEQYF,TGTGCCAGTAGTATCTCGGCAGGGTGGTCCGAGCAGTACTTC
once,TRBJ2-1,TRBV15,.,CATSRDLVHEQFF,TGTGCCACCAGCAGAGATCTAGTCCATGAGCAGTTCTTC
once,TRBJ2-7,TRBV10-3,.,CAISADFGAYYEQYF,TGTGCCATCAGTGCGGATTTTGGGGCGTACTACGAGCAGTACTTC
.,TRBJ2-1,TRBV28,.,CASRTYVGDNEQFF,TGTGCCAGCAGGACCTATGTGGGAGATAATGAGCAGTTCTTC
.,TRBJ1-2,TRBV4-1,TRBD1,CASSHIQGDYGYTF,TGCGCCAGCAGCCACATACAGGGGGACTATGGCTACACCTTC
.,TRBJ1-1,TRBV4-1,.,CASSQVNAGDTEAFF,TGCGCCAGCAGCCAAGTAAACGCGGGGGACACTGAAGCTTTCTTT
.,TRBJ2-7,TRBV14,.,CASSQDLAAYEQYF,TGTGCCAGCAGCCAAGATCTGGCAGCCTACGAGCAGTACTTC
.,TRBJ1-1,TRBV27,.,CASRSGNTEAFF,TGTGCCAGCAGAAGCGGGAACACTGAAGCTTTCTTT
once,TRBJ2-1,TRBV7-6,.,CASSLTPASPEQNEQFF,TGTGCCAGCAGCTTAACCCCGGCGTCCCCAGAACAGAATGAGCAGTTCTTC
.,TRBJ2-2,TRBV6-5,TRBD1,CASSSTGTGTTGELFF,TGTGCCAGCAGTTCCACCGGGACAGGGACCACCGGGGAGCTGTTTTTT
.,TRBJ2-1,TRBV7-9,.,CASSLAEGPRRMEQFF,TGTGCCAGCAGCCTAGCTGAGGGGCCCCGTAGGATGGAGCAGTTCTTC
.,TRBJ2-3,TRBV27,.,CASSLAGTSTDTQYF,TGTGCCAGCAGTTTAGCGGGGACTAGCACAGATACGCAGTATTTT
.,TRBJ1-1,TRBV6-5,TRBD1,CASSYSTGEVGTEAFF,TGTGCCAGCAGTTACTCGACAGGGGAAGTGGGCACTGAAGCTTTCTTT
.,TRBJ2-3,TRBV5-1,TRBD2,CASSSPPSGGRTDTQYF,TGCGCCAGCAGCTCCCCCCCGTCGGGGGGGCGGACAGATACGCAGTATTTT
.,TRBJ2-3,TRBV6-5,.,CASSYSTSTDTQYF,TGTGCCAGCAGTTACTCAACCTCCACAGATACGCAGTATTTT
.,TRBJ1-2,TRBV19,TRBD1,CASSMGQEGYGYTF,TGTGCCAGTAGTATGGGACAGGAAGGGTATGGCTACACCTTC
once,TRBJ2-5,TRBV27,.,CASSFSGASETQYF,TGTGCCAGCAGTTTCTCGGGGGCATCGGAGACCCAGTACTTC
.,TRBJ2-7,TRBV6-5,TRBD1,CASSPGDRGYEQYF,TGTGCCAGCAGCCCGGGGGACAGGGGCTACGAGCAGTACTTC
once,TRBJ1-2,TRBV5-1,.,CASSNDDSYGYTF,TGCGCCAGCAGCAACGATGACTCCTATGGCTACACCTTC
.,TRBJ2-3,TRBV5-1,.,CASSLAVDFADTQYF,TGCGCCAGCAGCTTGGCCGTTGATTTTGCAGATACGCAGTATTTT
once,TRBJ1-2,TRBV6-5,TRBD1,CASSPTGSNYGYTF,TGTGCCAGCAGCCCGACAGGGTCTAACTATGGCTACACCTTC
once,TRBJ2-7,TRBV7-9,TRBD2,CASSLASGGTSYEQYF,TGTGCCAGCAGCTTAGCTAGCGGGGGAACCTCCTACGAGCAGTACTTC
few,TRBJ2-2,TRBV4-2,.,CASSQVQNTGELFF,TGTGCCAGCAGCCAAGTCCAGAACACCGGGGAGCTGTTTTTT
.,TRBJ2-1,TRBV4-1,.,CASSQDPQDEQFF,TGCGCCAGCAGCCAAGATCCTCAAGATGAGCAGTTCTTC
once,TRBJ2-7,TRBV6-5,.,CASSYFRGHSAEQYF,TGTGCCAGCAGTTATTTTAGGGGACACTCCGCCGAGCAGTACTTC
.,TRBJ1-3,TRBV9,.,CASSELGPIAGNTIYF,TGTGCCAGCAGCGAGTTGGGGCCCATTGCTGGAAACACCATATATTTT
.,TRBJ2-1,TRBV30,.,CAWSVFGGTYNEQFF,TGTGCCTGGAGTGTATTCGGCGGTACCTACAATGAGCAGTTCTTC
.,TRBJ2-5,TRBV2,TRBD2,CAPGVGLAEETQYF,TGTGCCCCCGGAGTTGGACTAGCGGAAGAGACCCAGTACTTC
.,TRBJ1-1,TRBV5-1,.,CASSLGPDTEAFF,TGCGCCAGCAGCTTGGGGCCAGACACTGAAGCTTTCTTT
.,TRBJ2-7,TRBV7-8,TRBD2,CASSFSGGGSYEQYF,TGTGCCAGCAGCTTTTCGGGAGGAGGGTCCTACGAGCAGTACTTC
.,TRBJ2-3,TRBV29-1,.,CSVDATDTQYF,TGCAGCGTTGATGCCACAGATACGCAGTATTTT
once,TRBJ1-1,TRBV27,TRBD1,CASSTGVLNTEAFF,TGTGCCAGCAGTACAGGGGTATTGAACACTGAAGCTTTCTTT
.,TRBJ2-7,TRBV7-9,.,CASSLAGHEQYF,TGTGCCAGCAGCTTAGCAGGTCACGAGCAGTACTTC
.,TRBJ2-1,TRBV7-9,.,CASSSPQVNEQFF,TGTGCCAGCAGCTCCCCCCAGGTGAATGAGCAGTTCTTC
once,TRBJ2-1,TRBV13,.,CASSLGQGGMNNEQFF,TGTGCCAGCAGCTTAGGGCAGGGTGGAATGAACAATGAGCAGTTCTTC
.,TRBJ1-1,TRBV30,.,CAWSVPGNTEAFF,TGTGCCTGGAGTGTACCCGGGAACACTGAAGCTTTCTTT
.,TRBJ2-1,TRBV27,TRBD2,CASSPIGLAGFIGYNEQFF,TGTGCCAGCAGTCCAATTGGACTAGCGGGATTTATTGGGTACAATGAGCAGTTCTTC
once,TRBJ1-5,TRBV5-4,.,CASSWNPEQPQHF,TGTGCCAGCAGCTGGAACCCGGAACAGCCCCAGCATTTT
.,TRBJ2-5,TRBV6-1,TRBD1,CASSERQGAYQETQYF,TGTGCCAGCAGTGAACGACAGGGGGCTTATCAAGAGACCCAGTACTTC
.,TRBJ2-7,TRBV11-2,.,CVSSGNMDLVAHEQYF,TGTGTCAGCAGCGGAAACATGGACTTAGTAGCCCACGAGCAGTACTTC
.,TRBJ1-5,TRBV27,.,CASSLWGDLANQPQHF,TGTGCCAGCAGTTTATGGGGGGACTTAGCCAATCAGCCCCAGCATTTT
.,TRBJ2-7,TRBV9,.,CASSPRRESGYEQYF,TGTGCCAGCAGCCCGAGGAGGGAAAGTGGCTACGAGCAGTACTTC
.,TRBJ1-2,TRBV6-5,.,CASTFGVGEGYTF,TGTGCCAGCACGTTCGGGGTGGGAGAAGGCTACACCTTC
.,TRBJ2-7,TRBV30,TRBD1,CAGQDNYEQYF,TGTGCCGGACAGGATAACTACGAGCAGTACTTC
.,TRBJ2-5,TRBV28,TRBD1,CASSSTGELGTQYF,TGTGCCAGCAGTTCGACAGGGGAGTTGGGGACCCAGTACTTC
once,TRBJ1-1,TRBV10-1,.,CASSELMNTEAFF,TGCGCCAGCAGTGAACTAATGAACACTGAAGCTTTCTTT
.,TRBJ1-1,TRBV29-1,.,CSVGGAGTEAFF,TGCAGCGTTGGGGGGGCAGGGACTGAAGCTTTCTTT